This TCR beta chain was profiled in a study of T cells in localized non-small cell lung cancer (TCRdb year 2020). Turning to the overall study: Comparing tumors with uninvolved tumor-adjacent lungs, the study looked at the T cell repertoires of over 200 patients with early-stage NSCLC. The cohort was made up of around 250 treatment-naive NSCLC patients whose localized lung tumors had been resected. Of the NSCLC patients, about 130 were male and around 99 were female, and the mean age was approximately 66 years. General findings and caveats noted by the study authors: Because the study design was exploratory, TCR variables were selected using unadjusted p-values without false-discovery rate correction. Longer overall survival was associated with higher blood T cell density, whereas shorter survival was associated with higher adjacent-lung clonality. Because multi-region tumor sequencing was not performed, intratumor heterogeneity could not be ruled out. Uninvolved tumor-adjacent lung showed the highest T cell clonality, higher than tumor, which suggests more focused antigenic responses in the adjacent lung. A median of approximately 57 of the top 100 tumor clones were detected in paired uninvolved adjacent lung, and 25 to 35 of these tumor clones were also found among the top 100 clones of the paired uninvolved adjacent lung.

The immunoSEQ Assay was used to sequence TCR beta CDR3 regions from DNA. From the authors' description of their analysis: To compute T cell density, TCR beta template counts were normalized to usable DNA, which was estimated by amplifying housekeeping genes. Richness was estimated using the preseqR package, with extrapolation to 400,000 templates for PBMC samples and to 120,000 templates for tissue samples. Clonality was defined as one minus Pielou's evenness. Differential abundance testing on productive amino-acid clonotypes, with a minimum total count of 5 and an alpha of 0.1, was used to identify tissue-enriched TCRs. The Jaccard Index and the Morisita Overlap Index were used to quantify repertoire overlap between compartments. GLIPH clustered TCR beta CDR3s with public tetramer-defined viral CDR3s; viral motifs required at least three viral sequences plus V-gene enrichment. In its TCRdb copy, this immuneACCESS table keeps in-frame sequences only and misses some clones. Where compared with another copy, unresolved V genes explain less than half of these, and the others have no known cause. V, J and clone size derive from that table, while D and trimming were established from the DNA sequence. Across this sample there are under 55,000 clones, with over 70% seen only once. About 4.7% of the sample comes from the top ten.

Remarks on this clone: Its antigen remains unidentified. No clone much larger than this one lies a single base away; base qualities are absent.

At diagnosis, tumor, uninvolved tumor-adjacent lung and peripheral blood were collected and then preserved as a mix of FFPE and fresh-frozen material. For TCR repertoire profiling, blood samples were analyzed as peripheral blood mononuclear cells. For CDR1 and CDR2, the germline V gene lists SNHLY and FYNNEI. Compared with germline, V lacks 9 bases and J lacks 6 bases; bases without a gene match: 16. Including the terminal cysteine and phenylalanine, the CDR3 comprises 16 residues. Only the CDR3 region is kept as DNA, spanning 48 bases read in frame from base 1. The chain was built from TRBV2 and TRBJ1-2; the junction holds 10 bases that match TRBD1. The starting material was PBMCs, obtained before any cancer treatment. The sequence was obtained from a woman between 40 and 69 years old with stage II lung adenocarcinoma. The CDR3 region has the sequence CARADRGRIGRDGYTF. In nucleotides, the sequence is TGTGCCAGGGCAGACAGGGGGCGCATCGGCCGGGATGGCTACACCTTC.